The 13 T cell receptor beta chains below all came from one sample that was sequenced in a study of metastatic and nonmetastatic thyroid tumors. MiXCR was used by TCRdb to re-call the PCR reads. This table holds 21,000 or so clones, 18% found once. The entire patient cohort was treatment-naive prior to thyroid surgery. Material: blood. These receptors were obtained from a male donor with papillary thyroid cancer or a benign thyroid nodule (not recorded which). Some clones in this sample may be carry-over from other donors' samples.

This clone was counted many times. The chain couples TRBV9 to TRBJ2-2; TRBD1 matches 8 bases. CDR1 and CDR2 from the germline V gene are SGDLS and YYNGEE. The CDR3 has 17 amino acids. V shed 4 bases and J 4 bases; nucleotides not matched to a gene: 12. CDR3 coding DNA: TGTGCCAGCAGCCCAGGGGCAGGGGGCTGGGGCACCGGGGAGCTGTTTTTT. It codes for CASSPGAGGWGTGELFF.

This clone was counted at least ten times. The genes are TRBV3-1 and TRBJ1-2; D is unresolved. V was cut by 0 bases and J by 8 bases, with 13 bases left in between. Germline V gene data show CDR1 as LGHDT and CDR2 as YNNKEL (reference sequence). The CDR3 sequence is 14 residues long. The CDR3 region has the DNA TGTGCCAGCAGCCAAGATCGTGGAATAGCCGGCTACACCTTC. Protein sequence: CASSQDRGIAGYTF.

This clone was counted ten times or more. The genes are TRBV7-9 and TRBJ2-1, with TRBD1 matching 9 bases. The germline V gene has CDR1 SEHNR and CDR2 FQNEAQ (reference sequence). V dropped 2 bases and J dropped 7; count of bases not matched to a gene: 9. The CDR3 is made up of 16 amino acids. The CDR3 region has the DNA TGTGCCAGCAGCTTAAGAGCCGGGACAGGGAGGAATGAGCAGTTCTTC. Translated: CASSLRAGTGRNEQFF.

This clone has at least ten counts. The rearrangement uses TRBV5-5 and TRBJ1-3; no definite D call. The germline V gene has CDR1 SGHKS and CDR2 YYEKEE (reference sequence). This CDR3 contains 14 residues. Trimming stripped 2 bases from V and 6 bases from J, with 12 bases between. CDR3: CASSFNGRQNTIYF. CDR3 sequence (DNA): TGTGCCAGCAGCTTTAATGGGAGGCAAAACACCATATATTTT.

This clone turned up a few times. The sample contains more than one DNA sequence encoding this CDR3. This sequence joins TRBV5-1 and TRBJ2-7; D not resolved. V was trimmed by 3 bases and J by 4 bases, leaving 14 bases between them. The CDR3 has 14 amino acids. Germline values: CDR1 SGHRS, CDR2 YFSETQ. The CDR3 nucleotides read TGCGCCAGCAGCTCTCCGGGCGGTGGGTACGAGCAGTACTTC. This encodes CASSSPGGGYEQYF.

This clone has ten or more counts. V and J are TRBV5-1 and TRBJ2-3; the D gene is possibly TRBD2 (6 bases). The V and J ends lost 1 base and 3 bases respectively, with 12 bases between them. Germline V CDR1 and CDR2: SGHRS, YFSETQ. The CDR3 consists of 15 residues. In DNA form, the CDR3 reads TGCGCCAGCAGCTTGAGACCGGCGGGGACAGATACGCAGTATTTT. Translated, it gives CASSLRPAGTDTQYF. Complete variable domain (other parts from reference TRBV5-1 and TRBJ2-3): KAGVTQTPRYLIKTRGQQVTLSCSPISGHRSVSWYQQTPGQGLQFLFEYFSETQRNKGNFPGRFSGRQFSNSRSEMNVSTLELGDSALYLCASSLRPAGTDTQYFGPGTRLTVL.

The sample holds many counts of this clone. V usage is TRBV18 and J usage is TRBJ2-5; 11 nucleotides agree with TRBD2. Germline CDR1 KGHSH, CDR2 LQKENI. The CDR3 sequence is 15 residues long. V lost 2 bases and J lost 4; bases outside the gene matches: 3. CDR3 region: CASSPASGGSETQYF. The CDR3 DNA sequence: TGTGCCAGCTCACCAGCTAGCGGGGGGTCAGAGACCCAGTACTTC. The full variable domain, in which reference TRBV18 and TRBJ2-5 provide the parts outside the CDR3, is NAGVMQNPRHLVRRRGQEARLRCSPMKGHSHVYWYRQLPEEGLKFMVYLQKENIIDESGMPKERFSAEFPKEGPSILRIQQVVRGDSAAYFCASSPASGGSETQYFGPGTRLLVL.

The chain carries TRBV6-2 or TRBV6-3 and TRBJ2-7, with 9 nucleotides matching TRBD2. The CDR3 is 20 residues long. Losses at the gene ends were 5 bases for V and 1 base for J; bases not matched to a gene: 21. The germline gives CDR1 MNHEY, CDR2 SVGEGT. The CDR3 protein is CASSPPRGRSGRSGSYEQYF. CDR3 bases: TGTGCCAGCAGTCCCCCCCGGGGGAGGAGCGGGAGGTCTGGGTCCTACGAGCAGTACTTC.

This clone was counted at least ten times. The gene calls are TRBV5-8 and TRBJ1-5; 9 nucleotides align to TRBD1. Germline-derived CDR1 and CDR2 are SGHTS and YDEGEE. With V trimmed by 2 bases and J by 0 bases, 3 bases remained unmatched. The CDR3 is 16 residues long. This CDR3 reads CASSLTTGGSNQPQHF. The DNA of the CDR3 is TGTGCCAGCAGCTTAACGACAGGGGGTAGCAATCAGCCCCAGCATTTT.

A remark on this clone: The junction does not match germline at one end; this may be a read error. The chain is built from TRBV6-4 and TRBJ2-3; TRBD1 aligns across 7 bases. Per germline, CDR1 MRHNA and CDR2 SNTAGT. The CDR3 loop spans 15 amino acids. CDR3 sequence reads: CAGSDSEGGADTQYF. Here the CDR3 DNA reads TGTGCCGGCAGTGACTCTGAAGGGGGCGCAGATACGCAGTATTTT.

This clone was picked up many times. The chain recombines TRBV20-1 with TRBJ2-1; possibly TRBD1 for D (5 bases). This CDR3 is 13 amino acids long. Germline-derived CDR1 and CDR2 are DFQATT and SNEGSKA (reference sequence). V was trimmed by 5 bases and J by 4 bases, leaving 12 bases between them. The CDR3 DNA sequence: TGCAGTGCTCAACCTCAGGGATACAATGAGCAGTTCTTC. It translates to CSAQPQGYNEQFF.

This clone was seen many times. The chain couples TRBV11-3 to TRBJ2-3; possible D gene TRBD1, 6 bases. Trimming took 6 bases from V and 3 from J, leaving 16 bases between them. The germline CDR1 and CDR2 sequences are SGHNT and YENEEA. This CDR3 has 15 amino acids. CDR3 protein: CASSSPGQRTDTQYF. The CDR3, as DNA: TGTGCCAGCAGTTCCCCTGGACAGAGAACAGATACGCAGTATTTT.

This clone was seen at least ten times. The genes are TRBV2 and TRBJ2-1; 7 positions agree with TRBD2. The CDR3 loop spans 15 amino acids. The V segment lost 5 bases and the J segment 10 bases; nucleotides outside the gene matches: 14. Germline values: CDR1 SNHLY, CDR2 FYNNEI. As DNA, the CDR3 is TGTGCCAGCAGTTGGGCGGGACTACCCGGGATAGAGCAGTTCTTC. This gives the protein CASSWAGLPGIEQFF.